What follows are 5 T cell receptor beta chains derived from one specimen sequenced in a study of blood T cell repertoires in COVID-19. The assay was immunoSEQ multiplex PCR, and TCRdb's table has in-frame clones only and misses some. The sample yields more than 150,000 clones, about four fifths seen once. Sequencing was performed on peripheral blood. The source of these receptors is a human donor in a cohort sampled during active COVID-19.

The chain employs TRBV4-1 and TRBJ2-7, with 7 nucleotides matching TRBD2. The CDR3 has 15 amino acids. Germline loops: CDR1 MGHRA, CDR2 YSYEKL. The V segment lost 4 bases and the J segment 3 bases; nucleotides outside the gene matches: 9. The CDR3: CASSRWIGGSYEQYF. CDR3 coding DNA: TGCGCCAGCAGCCGCTGGATCGGGGGGAGCTACGAGCAGTACTTC.

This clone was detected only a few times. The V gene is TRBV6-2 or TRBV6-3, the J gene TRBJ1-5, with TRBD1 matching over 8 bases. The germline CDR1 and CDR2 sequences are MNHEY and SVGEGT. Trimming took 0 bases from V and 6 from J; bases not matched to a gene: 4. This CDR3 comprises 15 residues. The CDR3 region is CASSYSTGGGQPQHF. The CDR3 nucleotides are TGTGCCAGCAGTTACTCTACAGGGGGAGGTCAGCCCCAGCATTTT.

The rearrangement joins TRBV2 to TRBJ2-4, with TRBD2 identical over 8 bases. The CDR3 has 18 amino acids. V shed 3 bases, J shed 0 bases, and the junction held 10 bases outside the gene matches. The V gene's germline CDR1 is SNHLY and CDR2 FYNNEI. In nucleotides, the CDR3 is TGTGCCAGCAGTGACGACCGAAACCTAGCGGGAGCCAAAAACATTCAGTACTTC. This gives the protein CASSDDRNLAGAKNIQYF. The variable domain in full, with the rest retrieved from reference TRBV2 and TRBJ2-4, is EPEVTQTPSHQVTQMGQEVILRCVPISNHLYFYWYRQILGQKVEFLVSFYNNEISEKSEIFDDQFSVERPDGSNFTLKIRSTKLEDSAMYFCASSDDRNLAGAKNIQYFGAGTRLSVL.

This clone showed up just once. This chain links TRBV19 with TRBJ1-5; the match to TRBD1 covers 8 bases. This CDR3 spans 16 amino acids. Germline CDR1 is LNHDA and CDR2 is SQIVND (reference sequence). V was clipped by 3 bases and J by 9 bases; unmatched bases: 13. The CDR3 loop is CASSIHVDRGHRPQHF. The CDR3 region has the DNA TGTGCCAGTAGTATTCACGTTGACAGGGGCCACCGGCCCCAGCATTTT.

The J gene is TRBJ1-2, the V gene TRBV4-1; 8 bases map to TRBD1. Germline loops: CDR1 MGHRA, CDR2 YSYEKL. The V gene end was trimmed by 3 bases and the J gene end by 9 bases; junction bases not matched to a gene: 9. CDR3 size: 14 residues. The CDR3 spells CASSHLAQGASYTF. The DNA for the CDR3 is TGCGCCAGCAGCCACCTCGCGCAGGGGGCGAGCTACACCTTC.